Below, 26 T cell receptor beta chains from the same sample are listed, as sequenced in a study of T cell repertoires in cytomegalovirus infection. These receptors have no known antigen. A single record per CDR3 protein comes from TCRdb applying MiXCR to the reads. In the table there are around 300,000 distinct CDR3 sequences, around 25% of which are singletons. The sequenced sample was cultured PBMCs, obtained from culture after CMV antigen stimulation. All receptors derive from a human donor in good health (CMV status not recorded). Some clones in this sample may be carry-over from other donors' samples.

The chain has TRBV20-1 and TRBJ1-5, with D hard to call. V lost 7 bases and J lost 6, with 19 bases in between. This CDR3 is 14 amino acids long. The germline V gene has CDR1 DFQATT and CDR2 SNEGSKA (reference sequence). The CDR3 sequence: CSVPGQVISQPQHF. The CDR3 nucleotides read TGCAGTGTCCCCGGGCAGGTAATAAGTCAGCCCCAGCATTTT.

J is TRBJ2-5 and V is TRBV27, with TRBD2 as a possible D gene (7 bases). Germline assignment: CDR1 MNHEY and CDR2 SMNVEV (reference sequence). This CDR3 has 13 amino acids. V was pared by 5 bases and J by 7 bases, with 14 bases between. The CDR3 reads CASSPYREGTQYF. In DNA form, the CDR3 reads TGTGCCAGCAGTCCGTACAGGGAGGGGACCCAGTACTTC.

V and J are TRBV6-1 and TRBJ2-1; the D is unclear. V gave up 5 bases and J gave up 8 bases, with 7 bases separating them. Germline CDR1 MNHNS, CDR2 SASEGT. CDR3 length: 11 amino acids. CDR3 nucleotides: TGTGCCAGCAGTCAGAGCCATGAGCAGTTCTTC. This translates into CASSQSHEQFF.

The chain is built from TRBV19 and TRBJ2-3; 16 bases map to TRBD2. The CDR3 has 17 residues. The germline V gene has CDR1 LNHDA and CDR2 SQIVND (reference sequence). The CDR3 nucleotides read TGTGCAACTCGGGGACTAGCGGGAGGGCCGAACAGAGATACGCAGTATTTT. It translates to CATRGLAGGPNRDTQYF.

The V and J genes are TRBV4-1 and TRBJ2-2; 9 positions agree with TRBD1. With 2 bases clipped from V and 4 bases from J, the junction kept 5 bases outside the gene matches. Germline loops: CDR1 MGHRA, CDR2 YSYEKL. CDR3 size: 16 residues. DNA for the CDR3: TGCGCCAGCAGCCAATCGAACAGGGGGCGCACCGGGGAGCTGTTTTTT. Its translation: CASSQSNRGRTGELFF.

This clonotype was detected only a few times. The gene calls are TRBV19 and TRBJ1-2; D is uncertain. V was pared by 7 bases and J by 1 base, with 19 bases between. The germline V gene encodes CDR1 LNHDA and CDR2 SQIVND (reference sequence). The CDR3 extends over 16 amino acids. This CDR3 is CASTDSSAVVNYGYTF. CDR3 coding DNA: TGTGCCAGTACCGATTCTTCGGCAGTCGTTAACTATGGCTACACCTTC.

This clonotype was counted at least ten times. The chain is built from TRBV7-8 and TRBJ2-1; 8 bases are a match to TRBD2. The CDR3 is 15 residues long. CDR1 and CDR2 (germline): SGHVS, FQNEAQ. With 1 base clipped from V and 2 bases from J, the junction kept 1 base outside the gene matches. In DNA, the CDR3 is TGTGCCAGCAGCTTAGTGGGACTAGCCTACAATGAGCAGTTCTTC. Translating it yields CASSLVGLAYNEQFF. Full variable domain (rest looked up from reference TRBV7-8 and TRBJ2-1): GAGVSQSPRYKVAKRGQDVALRCDPISGHVSLFWYQQALGQGPEFLTYFQNEAQLDKSGLPSDRFFAERPEGSVSTLKIQRTQQEDSAVYLCASSLVGLAYNEQFFGPGTRLTVL.

In DNA, the CDR3 is TGTGCCAGCAGAGATGGGGGCCAAAACATTCAGTACTTC. Protein sequence: CASRDGGQNIQYF. The gene calls are TRBV6-2 or TRBV6-3 and TRBJ2-4, with D possibly TRBD1 on 6 matching bases. Germline CDR1 reads MNHEY; CDR2 reads SVGEGT. This CDR3 has 13 amino acids. V shed 6 bases and J shed 5 bases, with 11 bases lying between them.

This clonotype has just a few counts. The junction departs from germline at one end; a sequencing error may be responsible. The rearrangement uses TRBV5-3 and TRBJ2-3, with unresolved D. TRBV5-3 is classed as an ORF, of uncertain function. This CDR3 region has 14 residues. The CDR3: CASSSPGGTDTQYF. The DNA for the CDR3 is TGTGCCAGCAGCTCTCCAGGAGGCACAGATACGCAGTATTTT.

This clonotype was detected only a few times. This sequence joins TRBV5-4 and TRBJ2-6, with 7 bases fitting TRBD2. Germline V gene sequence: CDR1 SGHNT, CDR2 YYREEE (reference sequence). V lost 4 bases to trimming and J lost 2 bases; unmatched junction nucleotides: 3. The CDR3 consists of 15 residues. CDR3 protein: CASSPGGAGANVLTF. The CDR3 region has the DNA TGTGCCAGCAGCCCGGGAGGAGCTGGGGCCAACGTCCTGACTTTC.

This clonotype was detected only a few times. CDR3 bases: TGTGCCAGCAGTTACGAGAAGGGTCCTCAGCCCCAGCATTTT. Translating it yields CASSYEKGPQPQHF. This chain links TRBV6-2 or TRBV6-3 with TRBJ1-5; D gene unclear. This CDR3 region has 14 residues. The germline V gene has CDR1 MNHEY and CDR2 SVGEGT. The V and J ends lost 2 bases and 6 bases respectively, with 11 bases between them.

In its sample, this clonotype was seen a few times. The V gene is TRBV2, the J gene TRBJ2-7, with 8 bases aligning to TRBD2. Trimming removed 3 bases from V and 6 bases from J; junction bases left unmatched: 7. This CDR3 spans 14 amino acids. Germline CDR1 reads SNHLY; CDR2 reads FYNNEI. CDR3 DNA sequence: TGTGCCAGCAGTGATCCGGGGGGGTTACTCGAGCAGTACTTC. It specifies CASSDPGGLLEQYF.

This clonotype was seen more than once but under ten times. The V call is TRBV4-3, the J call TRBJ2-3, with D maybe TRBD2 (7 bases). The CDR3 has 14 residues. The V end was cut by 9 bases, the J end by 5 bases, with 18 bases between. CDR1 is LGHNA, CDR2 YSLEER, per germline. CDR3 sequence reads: CASASGRGRDTQYF. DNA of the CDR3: TGCGCCAGTGCGTCGGGGAGGGGGAGAGATACGCAGTATTTT.

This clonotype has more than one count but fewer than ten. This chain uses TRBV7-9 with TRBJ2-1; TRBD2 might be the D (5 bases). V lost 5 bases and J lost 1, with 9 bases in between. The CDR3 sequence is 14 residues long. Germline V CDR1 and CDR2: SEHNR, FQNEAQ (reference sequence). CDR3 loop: CASSPGLSYNEQFF. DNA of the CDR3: TGTGCCAGCAGCCCCGGACTTTCCTACAATGAGCAGTTCTTC. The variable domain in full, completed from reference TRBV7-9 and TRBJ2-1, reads DTGVSQNPRHKITKRGQNVTFRCDPISEHNRLYWYRQTLGQGPEFLTYFQNEAQLEKSRLLSDRFSAERPKGSFSTLEIQRTEQGDSAMYLCASSPGLSYNEQFFGPGTRLTVL.

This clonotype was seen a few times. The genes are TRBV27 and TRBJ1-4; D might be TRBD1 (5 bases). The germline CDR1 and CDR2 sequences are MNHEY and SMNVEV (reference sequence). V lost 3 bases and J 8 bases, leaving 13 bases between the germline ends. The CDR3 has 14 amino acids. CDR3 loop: CASSFQGWGEKLFF. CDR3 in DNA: TGTGCCAGCAGTTTCCAGGGATGGGGGGAAAAACTGTTTTTT.

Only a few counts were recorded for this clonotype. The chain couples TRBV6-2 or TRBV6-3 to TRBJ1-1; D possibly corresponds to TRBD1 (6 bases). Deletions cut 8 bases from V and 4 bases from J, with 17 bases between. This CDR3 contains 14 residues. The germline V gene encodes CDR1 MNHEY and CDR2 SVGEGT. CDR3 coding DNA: TGTGCCAGCTGGAGTCCAGGGGAAGGCACTGAAGCTTTCTTT. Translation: CASWSPGEGTEAFF.

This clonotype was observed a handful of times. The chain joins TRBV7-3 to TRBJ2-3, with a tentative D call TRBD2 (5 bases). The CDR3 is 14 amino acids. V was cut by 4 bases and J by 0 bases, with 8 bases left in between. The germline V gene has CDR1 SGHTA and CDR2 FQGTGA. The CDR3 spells CASSSSGSTDTQYF. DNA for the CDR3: TGTGCCAGCAGCTCCTCGGGGAGCACAGATACGCAGTATTTT.

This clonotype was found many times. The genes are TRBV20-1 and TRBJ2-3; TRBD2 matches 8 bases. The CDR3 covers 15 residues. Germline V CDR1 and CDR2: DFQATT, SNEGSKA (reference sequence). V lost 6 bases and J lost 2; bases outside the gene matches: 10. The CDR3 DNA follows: TGCAGTGCGGGAACTAGCGGATCTCACACAGATACGCAGTATTTT. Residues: CSAGTSGSHTDTQYF.

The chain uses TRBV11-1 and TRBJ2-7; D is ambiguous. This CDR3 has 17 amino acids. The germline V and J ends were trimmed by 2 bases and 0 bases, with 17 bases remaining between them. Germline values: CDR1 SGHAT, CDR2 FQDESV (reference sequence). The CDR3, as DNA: TGTGCCAGCAGCTTAAGATTGTCCGGTCTCAGCTCCTACGAGCAGTACTTC. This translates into CASSLRLSGLSSYEQYF.

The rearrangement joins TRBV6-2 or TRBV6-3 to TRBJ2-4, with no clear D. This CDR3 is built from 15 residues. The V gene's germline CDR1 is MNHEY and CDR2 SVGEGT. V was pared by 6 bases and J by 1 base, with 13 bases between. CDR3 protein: CASSPLWLAKNIQYF. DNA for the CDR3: TGTGCCAGCAGCCCCCTTTGGCTCGCCAAAAACATTCAGTACTTC.

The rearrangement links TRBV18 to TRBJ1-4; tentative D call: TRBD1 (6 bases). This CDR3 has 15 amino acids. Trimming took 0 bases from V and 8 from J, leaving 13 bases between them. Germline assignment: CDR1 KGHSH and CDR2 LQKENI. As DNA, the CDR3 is TGTGCCAGCTCACCACCGAGCGGGGGGGGCGAAAAACTGTTTTTT. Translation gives CASSPPSGGGEKLFF.

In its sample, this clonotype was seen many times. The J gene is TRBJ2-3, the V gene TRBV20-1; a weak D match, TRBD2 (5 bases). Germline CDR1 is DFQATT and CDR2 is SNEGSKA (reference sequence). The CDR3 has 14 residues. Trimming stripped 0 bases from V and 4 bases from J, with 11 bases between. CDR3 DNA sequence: TGCAGTGCTAGAGATTCAGGAGGTCCAGATACGCAGTATTTT. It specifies CSARDSGGPDTQYF.

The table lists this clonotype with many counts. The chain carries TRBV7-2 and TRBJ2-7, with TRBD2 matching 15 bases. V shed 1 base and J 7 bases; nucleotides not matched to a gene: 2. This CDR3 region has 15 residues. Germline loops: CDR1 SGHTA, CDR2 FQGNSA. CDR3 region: CASSLGGLAGGEQYF. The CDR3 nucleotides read TGTGCCAGCAGCTTAGGCGGACTAGCGGGAGGGGAGCAGTACTTC.

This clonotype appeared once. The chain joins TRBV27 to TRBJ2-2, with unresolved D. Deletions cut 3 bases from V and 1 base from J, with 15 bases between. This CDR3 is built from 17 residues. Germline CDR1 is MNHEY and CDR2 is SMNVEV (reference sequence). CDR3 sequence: CASSFFGGLLNTGELFF. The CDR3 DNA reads TGTGCCAGCAGTTTTTTTGGCGGCCTTCTGAACACCGGGGAGCTGTTTTTT.

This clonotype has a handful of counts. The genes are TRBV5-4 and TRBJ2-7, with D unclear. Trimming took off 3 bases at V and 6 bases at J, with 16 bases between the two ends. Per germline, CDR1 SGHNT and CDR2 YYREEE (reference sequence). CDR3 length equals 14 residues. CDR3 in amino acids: CASSSLLGRAEQYF. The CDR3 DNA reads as TGTGCCAGCAGCTCCCTTCTTGGAAGGGCCGAGCAGTACTTC.

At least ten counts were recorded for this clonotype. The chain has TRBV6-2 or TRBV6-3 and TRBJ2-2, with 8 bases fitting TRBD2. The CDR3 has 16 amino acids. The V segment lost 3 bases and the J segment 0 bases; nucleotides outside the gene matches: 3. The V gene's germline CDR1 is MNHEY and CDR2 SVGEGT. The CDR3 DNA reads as TGTGCCAGCAGTTATGCGGGGGGCACGAACACCGGGGAGCTGTTTTTT. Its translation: CASSYAGGTNTGELFF.